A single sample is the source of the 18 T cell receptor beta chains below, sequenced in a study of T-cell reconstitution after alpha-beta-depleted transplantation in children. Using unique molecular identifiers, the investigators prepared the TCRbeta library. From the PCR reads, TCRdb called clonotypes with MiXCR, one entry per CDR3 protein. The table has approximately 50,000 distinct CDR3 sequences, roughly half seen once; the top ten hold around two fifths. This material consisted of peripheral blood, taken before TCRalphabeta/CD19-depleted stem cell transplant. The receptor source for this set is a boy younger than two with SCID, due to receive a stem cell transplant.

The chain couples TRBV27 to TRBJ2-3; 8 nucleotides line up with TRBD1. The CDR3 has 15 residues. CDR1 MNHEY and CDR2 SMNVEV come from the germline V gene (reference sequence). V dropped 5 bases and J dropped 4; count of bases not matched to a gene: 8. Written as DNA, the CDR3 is TGTGCCAGCAGTACCACAGGGGGATTTGCAGATACGCAGTATTTT. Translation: CASSTTGGFADTQYF.

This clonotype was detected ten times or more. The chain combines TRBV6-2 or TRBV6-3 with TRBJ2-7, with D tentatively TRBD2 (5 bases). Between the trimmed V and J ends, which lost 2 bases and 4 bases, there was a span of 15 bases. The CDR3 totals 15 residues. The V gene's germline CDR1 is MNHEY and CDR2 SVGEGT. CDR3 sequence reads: CASSYDSSGGYEQYF. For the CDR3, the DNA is TGTGCCAGCAGTTACGATTCCAGCGGCGGGTACGAGCAGTACTTC.

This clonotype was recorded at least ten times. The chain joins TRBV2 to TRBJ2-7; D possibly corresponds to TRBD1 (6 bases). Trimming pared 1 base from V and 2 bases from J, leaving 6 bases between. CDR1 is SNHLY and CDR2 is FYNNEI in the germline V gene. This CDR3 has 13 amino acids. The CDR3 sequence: CASSEGTAYEQYF. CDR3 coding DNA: TGTGCCAGCAGTGAAGGGACAGCCTACGAGCAGTACTTC.

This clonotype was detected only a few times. The chain's CDR3 is CASSSKGLDFNEQFF. The CDR3 DNA reads TGTGCCAGCAGCTCAAAGGGACTGGACTTCAATGAGCAGTTCTTC. This chain uses TRBV7-3 with TRBJ2-1; maybe TRBD2 (6 bases). From germline, CDR1 is SGHTA and CDR2 FQGTGA. V was shortened by 4 bases and J by 6 bases, with 16 bases between the two germline ends. This CDR3 has 15 residues.

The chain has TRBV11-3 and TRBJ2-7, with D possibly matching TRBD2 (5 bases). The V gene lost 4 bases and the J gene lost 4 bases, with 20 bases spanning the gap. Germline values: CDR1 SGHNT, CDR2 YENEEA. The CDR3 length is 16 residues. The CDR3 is CASSSYPEAPPYEQYF. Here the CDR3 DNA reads TGTGCCAGCAGCTCCTACCCGGAGGCGCCGCCGTACGAGCAGTACTTC.

This chain's CDR3 is CASSETTGLLYGYTF. The CDR3 DNA sequence: TGCGCCAGCAGCGAAACGACGGGCCTCCTCTATGGCTACACCTTC. The chain uses TRBV4-3 and TRBJ1-2, with unresolved D. Germline V gives CDR1 LGHNA, CDR2 YSLEER. V lost 5 bases and J 4 bases, leaving 17 bases between the germline ends. The CDR3 loop spans 15 amino acids.

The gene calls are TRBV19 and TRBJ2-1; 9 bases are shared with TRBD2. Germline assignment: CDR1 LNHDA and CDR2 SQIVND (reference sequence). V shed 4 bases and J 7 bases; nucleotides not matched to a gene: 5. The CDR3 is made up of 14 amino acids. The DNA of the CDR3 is TGTGCCAGTAGTAAAAGCGGGGGGCTTAATGAGCAGTTCTTC. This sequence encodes CASSKSGGLNEQFF.

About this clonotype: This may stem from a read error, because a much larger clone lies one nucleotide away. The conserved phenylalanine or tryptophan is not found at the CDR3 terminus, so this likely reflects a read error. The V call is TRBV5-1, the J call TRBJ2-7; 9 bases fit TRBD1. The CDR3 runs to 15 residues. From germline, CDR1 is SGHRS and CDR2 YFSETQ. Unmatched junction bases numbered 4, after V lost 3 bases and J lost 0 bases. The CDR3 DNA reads TGCGCCAGCAGCTCCGACAGGGGGATCTCCTACGAGCAGTACTAC. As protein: CASSSDRGISYEQYY.

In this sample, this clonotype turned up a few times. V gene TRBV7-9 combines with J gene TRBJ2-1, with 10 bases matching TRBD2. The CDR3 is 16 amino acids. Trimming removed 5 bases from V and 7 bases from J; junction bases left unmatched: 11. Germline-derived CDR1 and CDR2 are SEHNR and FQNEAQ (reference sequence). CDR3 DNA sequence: TGTGCCAGCAGCCGCATAGCGGGGGGTCGTTCTAATGAGCAGTTCTTC. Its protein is CASSRIAGGRSNEQFF.

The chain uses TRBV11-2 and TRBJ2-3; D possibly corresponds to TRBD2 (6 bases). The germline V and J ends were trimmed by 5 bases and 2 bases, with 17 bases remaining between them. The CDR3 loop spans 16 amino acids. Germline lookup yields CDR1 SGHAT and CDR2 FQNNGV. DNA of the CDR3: TGTGCCAGCAGCCTCCGGGAGAACCTATACACAGATACGCAGTATTTT. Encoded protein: CASSLRENLYTDTQYF.

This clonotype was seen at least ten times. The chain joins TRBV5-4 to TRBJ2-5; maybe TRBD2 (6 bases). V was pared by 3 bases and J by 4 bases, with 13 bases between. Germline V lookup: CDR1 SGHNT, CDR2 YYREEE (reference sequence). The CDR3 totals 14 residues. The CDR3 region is CASSSPGAGETQYF. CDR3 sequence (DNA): TGTGCCAGCAGCTCCCCGGGAGCCGGAGAGACCCAGTACTTC.

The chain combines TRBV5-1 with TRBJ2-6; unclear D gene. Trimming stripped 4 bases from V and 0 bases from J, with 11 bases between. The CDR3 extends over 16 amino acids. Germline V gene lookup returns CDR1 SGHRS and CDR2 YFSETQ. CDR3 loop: CASSPTLSSGANVLTF. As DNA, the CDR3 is TGCGCCAGCAGCCCGACATTAAGCTCTGGGGCCAACGTCCTGACTTTC.

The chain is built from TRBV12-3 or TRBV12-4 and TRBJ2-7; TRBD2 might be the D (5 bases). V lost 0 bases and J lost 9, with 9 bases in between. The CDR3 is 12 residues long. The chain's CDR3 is CASSLALGGQYF. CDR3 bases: TGTGCCAGCAGTTTAGCGCTAGGAGGGCAGTACTTC.

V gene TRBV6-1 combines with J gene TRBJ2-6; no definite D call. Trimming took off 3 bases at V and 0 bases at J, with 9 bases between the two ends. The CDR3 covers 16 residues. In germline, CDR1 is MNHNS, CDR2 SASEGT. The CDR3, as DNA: TGTGCCAGCAGTGAGGACGCAGGCTCTGGGGCCAACGTCCTGACTTTC. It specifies CASSEDAGSGANVLTF.

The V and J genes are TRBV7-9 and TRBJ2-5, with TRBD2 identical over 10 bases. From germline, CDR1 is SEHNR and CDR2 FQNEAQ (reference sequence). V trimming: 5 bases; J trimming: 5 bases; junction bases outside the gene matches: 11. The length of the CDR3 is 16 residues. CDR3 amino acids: CASSPRGTSVHETQYF. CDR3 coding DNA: TGTGCCAGCAGCCCCAGGGGGACTAGCGTCCACGAGACCCAGTACTTC.

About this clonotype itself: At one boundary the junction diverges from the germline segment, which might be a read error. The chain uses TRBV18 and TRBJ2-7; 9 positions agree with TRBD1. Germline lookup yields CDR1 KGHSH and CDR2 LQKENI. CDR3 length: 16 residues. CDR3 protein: CASLPLPGQGSYEQYF. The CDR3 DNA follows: TGTGCCAGCTTACCACTTCCGGGACAGGGTTCCTACGAGCAGTACTTC. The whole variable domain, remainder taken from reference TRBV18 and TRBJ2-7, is NAGVMQNPRHLVRRRGQEARLRCSPMKGHSHVYWYRQLPEEGLKFMVYLQKENIIDESGMPKERFSAEFPKEGPSILRIQQVVRGDSAAYFCASLPLPGQGSYEQYFGPGTRLTVT.

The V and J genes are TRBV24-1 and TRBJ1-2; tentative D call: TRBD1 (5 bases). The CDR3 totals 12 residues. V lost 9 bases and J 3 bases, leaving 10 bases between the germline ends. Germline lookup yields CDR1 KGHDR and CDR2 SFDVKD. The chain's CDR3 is CATEGGDYGYTF. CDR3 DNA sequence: TGTGCCACCGAAGGAGGGGACTATGGCTACACCTTC.

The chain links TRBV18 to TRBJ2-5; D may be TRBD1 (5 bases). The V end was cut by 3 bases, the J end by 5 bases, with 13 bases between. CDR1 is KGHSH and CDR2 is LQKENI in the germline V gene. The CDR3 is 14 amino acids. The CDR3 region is CASSPSYPGETQYF. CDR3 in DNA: TGTGCCAGCTCACCGTCTTACCCAGGGGAGACCCAGTACTTC.